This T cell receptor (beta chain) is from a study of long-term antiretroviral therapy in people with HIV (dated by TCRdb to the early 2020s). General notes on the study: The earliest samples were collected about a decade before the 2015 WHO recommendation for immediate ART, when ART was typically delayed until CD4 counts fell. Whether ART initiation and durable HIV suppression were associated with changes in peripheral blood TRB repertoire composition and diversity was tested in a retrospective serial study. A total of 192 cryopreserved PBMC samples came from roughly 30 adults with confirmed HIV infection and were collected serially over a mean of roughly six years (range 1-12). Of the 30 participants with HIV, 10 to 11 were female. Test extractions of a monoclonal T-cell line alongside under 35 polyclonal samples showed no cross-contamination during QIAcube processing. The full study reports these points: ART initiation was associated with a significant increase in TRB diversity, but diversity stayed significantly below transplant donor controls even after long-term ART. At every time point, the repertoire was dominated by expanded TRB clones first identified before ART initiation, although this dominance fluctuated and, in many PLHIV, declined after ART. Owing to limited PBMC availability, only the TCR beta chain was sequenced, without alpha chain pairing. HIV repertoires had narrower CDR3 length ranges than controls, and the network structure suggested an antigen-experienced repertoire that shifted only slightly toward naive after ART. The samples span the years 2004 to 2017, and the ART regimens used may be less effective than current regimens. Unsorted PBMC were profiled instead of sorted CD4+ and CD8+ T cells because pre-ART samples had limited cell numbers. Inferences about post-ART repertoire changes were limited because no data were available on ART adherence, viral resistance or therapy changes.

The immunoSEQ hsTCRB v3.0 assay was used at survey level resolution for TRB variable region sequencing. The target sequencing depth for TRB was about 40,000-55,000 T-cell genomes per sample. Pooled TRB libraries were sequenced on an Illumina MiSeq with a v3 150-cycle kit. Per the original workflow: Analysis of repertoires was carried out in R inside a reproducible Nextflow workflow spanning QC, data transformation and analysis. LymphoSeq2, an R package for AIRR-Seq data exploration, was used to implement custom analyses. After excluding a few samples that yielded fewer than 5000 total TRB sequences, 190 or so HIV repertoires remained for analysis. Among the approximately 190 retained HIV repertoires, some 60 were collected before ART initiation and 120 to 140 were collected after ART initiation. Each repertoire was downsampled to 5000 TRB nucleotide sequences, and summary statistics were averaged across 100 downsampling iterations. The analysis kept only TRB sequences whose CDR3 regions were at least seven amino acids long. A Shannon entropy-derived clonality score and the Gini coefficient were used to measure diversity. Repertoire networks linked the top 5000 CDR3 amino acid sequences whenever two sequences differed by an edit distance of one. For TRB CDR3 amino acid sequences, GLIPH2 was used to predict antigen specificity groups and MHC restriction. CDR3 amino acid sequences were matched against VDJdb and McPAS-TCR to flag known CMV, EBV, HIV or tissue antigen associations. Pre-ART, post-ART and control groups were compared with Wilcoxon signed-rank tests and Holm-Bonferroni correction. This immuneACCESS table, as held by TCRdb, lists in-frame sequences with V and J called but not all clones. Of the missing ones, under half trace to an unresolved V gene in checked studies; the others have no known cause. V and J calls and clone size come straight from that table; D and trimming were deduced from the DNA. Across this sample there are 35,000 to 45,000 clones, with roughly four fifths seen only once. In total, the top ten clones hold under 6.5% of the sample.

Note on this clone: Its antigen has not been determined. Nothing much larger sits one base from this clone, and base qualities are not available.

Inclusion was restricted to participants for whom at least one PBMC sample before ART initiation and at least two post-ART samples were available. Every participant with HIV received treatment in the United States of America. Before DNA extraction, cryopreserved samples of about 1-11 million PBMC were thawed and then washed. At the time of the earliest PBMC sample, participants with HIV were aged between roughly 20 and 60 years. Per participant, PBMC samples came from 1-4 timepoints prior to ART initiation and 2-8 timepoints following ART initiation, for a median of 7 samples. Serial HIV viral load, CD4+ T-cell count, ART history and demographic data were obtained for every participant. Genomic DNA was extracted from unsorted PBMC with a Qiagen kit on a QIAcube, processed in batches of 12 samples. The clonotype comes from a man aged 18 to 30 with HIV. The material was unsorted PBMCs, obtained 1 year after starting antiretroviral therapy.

This receptor carries the CDR3 CASSPPDRPYEQYF. The bases read TGTGCCAGCAGCCCGCCGGACCGCCCCTACGAGCAGTACTTC. The V and J genes are TRBV28 and TRBJ2-7; the D gene assignment is ambiguous. The germline V gene provides CDR1 MDHEN and CDR2 SYDVKM. From the cysteine through the phenylalanine, the CDR3 covers 14 amino acids. Just the 42-base CDR3 DNA is kept, in frame starting at base 1. Trimming at the junction amounts to 6 bases on V and 2 bases on J, and the germline ends lie 14 bases apart.